These 10 T cell receptor beta chains came from one sample sequenced in a study of identical twins. TCRdb used MiXCR to reprocess the 5' RACE reads, holding one entry per CDR3 protein. The table records just over 500,000 distinct CDR3 sequences, roughly a fifth of them present only once. Another study also made use of these data, one on T cells expressing NK-cell markers.

The specimen sequenced was CD4+ T cells sorted from blood. These receptors were obtained from a woman younger than 35 in good health.

This clonotype showed up just a few times. The chain has TRBV20-1 and TRBJ2-7, with TRBD2 matching over 9 bases. The CDR3 runs to 20 residues. V was clipped by 6 bases and J by 4 bases; unmatched bases: 28. Germline-derived CDR1 and CDR2 are DFQATT and SNEGSKA (reference sequence). The CDR3 region has the DNA TGCAGTGCATGGACCCCCTCGGGCGGAGAGCGGGAGGAGACACTTTACGAGCAGTACTTC. It specifies CSAWTPSGGEREETLYEQYF.

This clonotype was observed a handful of times. The genes are TRBV25-1 and TRBJ2-7; 9 bases match TRBD2. Unmatched junction bases numbered 6, after V lost 3 bases and J lost 3 bases. Germline V gives CDR1 MGHDK, CDR2 SYGVNS. The CDR3 has 15 amino acids. The CDR3 loop reads CASSEAGGMSYEQYF. CDR3 DNA sequence: TGTGCCAGCAGTGAGGCGGGGGGGATGAGCTACGAGCAGTACTTC.

V usage is TRBV5-1 and J usage is TRBJ2-1, with TRBD2 as a possible D gene (6 bases). In germline, CDR1 is SGHRS, CDR2 YFSETQ. The CDR3 extends over 19 amino acids. Trimming shortened V by 4 bases and J by 4 bases, and 27 bases separated the two germline ends. For the CDR3, the DNA is TGCGCCAGCAGCCCAAGCGGAGGACTATTTCCTCAGAGATACAATGAGCAGTTCTTC. Translated, it gives CASSPSGGLFPQRYNEQFF.

This clonotype occurred a few times. The chain couples TRBV12-3 or TRBV12-4 to TRBJ2-7; 7 nucleotides match TRBD2. The CDR3 loop spans 14 amino acids. V lost 2 bases to trimming and J lost 6 bases; unmatched junction nucleotides: 7. This CDR3 reads CASSLRRELAEQYF. The DNA for the CDR3 is TGTGCCAGCAGTTTAAGGCGGGAGCTGGCCGAGCAGTACTTC.

This clonotype showed up just a few times. The chain links TRBV25-1 to TRBJ2-3; 8 bases match TRBD2. Trimming removed 6 bases from V and 1 base from J; junction bases left unmatched: 9. This CDR3 region has 16 residues. Germline CDR1 MGHDK, CDR2 SYGVNS. The CDR3 nucleotides read TGTGCCAGCAGCTCGCTCGAGACTAGCGGCACAGATACGCAGTATTTT. This sequence encodes CASSSLETSGTDTQYF.

Ten or more counts support this clonotype. The chain couples TRBV20-1 to TRBJ2-3; the D gene is possibly TRBD2 (5 bases). V was clipped by 3 bases and J by 2 bases, with 12 bases between them. There are 14 residues in the CDR3. CDR1 is DFQATT and CDR2 is SNEGSKA in the germline V gene (reference sequence). The CDR3 region has the DNA TGCAGTGCTAGGGACTTCCCGAACACAGATACGCAGTATTTT. It encodes CSARDFPNTDTQYF.

This clonotype was counted between two and nine times. V gene TRBV20-1 combines with J gene TRBJ2-5; D ambiguous. CDR3 length equals 13 residues. Germline V gene sequence: CDR1 DFQATT, CDR2 SNEGSKA (reference sequence). Trimming removed 3 bases from V and 1 base from J, with 9 bases in between. CDR3 sequence (DNA): TGCAGTGCTAGGGTGGCAGGCCAAGAGACCCAGTACTTC. It specifies CSARVAGQETQYF.

The genes are TRBV21-1 and TRBJ2-3; the table assigns TRBD2, which was not confirmed against the DNA. TRBV21-1 is recorded as a pseudogene. The CDR3 runs to 17 residues. The CDR3 protein is CASSKEEGETSTDTQYF. CDR3 coding DNA: TGTGCCAGCAGCAAAGAGGAGGGCGAAACTAGCACAGATACGCAGTATTTT.

The chain is built from TRBV30 and TRBJ2-1; no clear D gene. Germline-derived CDR1 and CDR2 are GTSNPN and SVGIG (reference sequence). The ends were cut back, 2 bases at V and 6 bases at J, with 5 bases in the middle. There are 11 residues in the CDR3. The chain's CDR3 is CAWSPANEQFF. The CDR3 region has the DNA TGTGCCTGGAGTCCAGCCAATGAGCAGTTCTTC.

This chain connects TRBV6-2 or TRBV6-3 to TRBJ2-7; 7 bases are shared with TRBD2. The length of the CDR3 is 15 residues. Per the germline V gene, CDR1 is MNHEY and CDR2 is SVGEGT. Trimming removed 5 bases from V and 3 bases from J; junction bases left unmatched: 10. CDR3 coding DNA: TGTGCCAGCAGTAGAACCGGGACGGGGGGCTACGAGCAGTACTTC. Protein product: CASSRTGTGGYEQYF.